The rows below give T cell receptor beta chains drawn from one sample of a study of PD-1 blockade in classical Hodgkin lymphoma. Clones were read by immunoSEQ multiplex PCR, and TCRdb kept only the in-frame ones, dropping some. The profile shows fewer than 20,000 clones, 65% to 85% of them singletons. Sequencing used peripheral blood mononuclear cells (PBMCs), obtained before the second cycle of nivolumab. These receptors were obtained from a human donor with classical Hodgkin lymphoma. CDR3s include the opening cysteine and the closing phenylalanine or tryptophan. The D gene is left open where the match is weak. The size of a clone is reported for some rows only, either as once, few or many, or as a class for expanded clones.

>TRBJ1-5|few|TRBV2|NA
TGTGCCAGCGGGGCAGGGATTCAGCCCCAGCATTTT
CASGAGIQPQHF
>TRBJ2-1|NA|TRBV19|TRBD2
TGTGCCAGTAGTACGGGACTAGCGGGGGGGAGCTCCTACAATGAGCAGTTCTTC
CASSTGLAGGSSYNEQFF
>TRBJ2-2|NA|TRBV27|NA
TGTGCCAGTGCGGTCCTAGGCTACACCGGGGAGCTGTTTTTT
CASAVLGYTGELFF
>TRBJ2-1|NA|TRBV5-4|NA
TGTGCCAGCAGCCTGGACCTCTTTGAGCAGTTCTTC
CASSLDLFEQFF
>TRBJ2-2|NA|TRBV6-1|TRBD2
TGTGCCAGCAGTGCTCAGGGAGGGGACACCGGGGAGCTGTTTTTT
CASSAQGGDTGELFF
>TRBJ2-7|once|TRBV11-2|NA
TGTGCCAGCAGGGAACCGGGACGGCGAACCTACGAGCAGTACTTC
CASREPGRRTYEQYF
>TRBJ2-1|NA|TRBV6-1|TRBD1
TGTGCCAGCAGTGAGCGGACAGGGGAGTACAATGAGCAGTTCTTC
CASSERTGEYNEQFF
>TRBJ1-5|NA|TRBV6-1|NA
TGTGCCAGCTCCGGCAATCAGCCCCAGCATTTT
CASSGNQPQHF
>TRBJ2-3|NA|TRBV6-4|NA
TGTGCCAGCTCAACAGGCCGACAGTTCGGGGCAGATACGCAGTATTTT
CASSTGRQFGADTQYF
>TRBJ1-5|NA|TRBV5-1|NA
TGCGCCAGCAGCTTGGAGGGGGGCGGCAATCAGCCCCAGCATTTT
CASSLEGGGNQPQHF
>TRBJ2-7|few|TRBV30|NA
TGTGCCTGGAGTGTACGCGGGTTGGGTTACGAGCAGTACTTC
CAWSVRGLGYEQYF
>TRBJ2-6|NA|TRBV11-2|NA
TGTGCCAGCAGCTTACCGGGTTTCGACCGGGCCAACGTCCTGACTTTC
CASSLPGFDRANVLTF
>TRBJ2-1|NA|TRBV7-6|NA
TGTGCCAGCAACCCTGGGGGGCGCAGGTTCCATGAGCAGTTCTTC
CASNPGGRRFHEQFF
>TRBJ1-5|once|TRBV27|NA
TGTGCCAGCAGTTTATCGTCAGGGGATGTAGAGTCCCAGCATTTT
CASSLSSGDVESQHF
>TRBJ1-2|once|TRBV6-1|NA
TGTGCCAGCAGTCTGGGTGGGGGCTACACCTTC
CASSLGGGYTF
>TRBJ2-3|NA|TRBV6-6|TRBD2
TGTGCCAGCAGGGGAGGGCGGGGACGCACAGATACGCAGTATTTT
CASRGGRGRTDTQYF
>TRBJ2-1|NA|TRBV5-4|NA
TGTGCCAGCAGGGATTCGACAGGTACCTACAATGAGCAGTTCTTC
CASRDSTGTYNEQFF
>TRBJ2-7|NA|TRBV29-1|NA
TGCAGCGCTACAGGGTTTTGGAACGAGCAGTACTTC
CSATGFWNEQYF
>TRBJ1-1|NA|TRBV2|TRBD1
TGTGCCAGCAGTGAAGTGGGGACAGGGGTGAACACTGAAGCTTTCTTT
CASSEVGTGVNTEAFF
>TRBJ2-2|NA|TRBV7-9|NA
TGTGCCAGCAGCTTAGGATTGAGGGAGCTGTTTTTT
CASSLGLRELFF
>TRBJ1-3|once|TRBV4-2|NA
TGTGCCAGCAGCCAAGGCGAACAGCCAGGAAACACCATATATTTT
CASSQGEQPGNTIYF
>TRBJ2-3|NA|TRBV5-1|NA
TGCGCCAGCAGCCGATTTGGGGTTGGCGATACGCAGTATTTT
CASSRFGVGDTQYF
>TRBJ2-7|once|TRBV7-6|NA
TGTGCCAGCAGCTCTAGCAGTTCCCGCGAGCAGTACTTC
CASSSSSSREQYF
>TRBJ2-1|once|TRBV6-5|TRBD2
TGTGCCAGCAGGGGAGGGGTCTACAATGAGCAGTTCTTC
CASRGGVYNEQFF
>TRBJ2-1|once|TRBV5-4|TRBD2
TGTGCCAGCAGCACGGGACTAGCGGGGAATGAGCAGTTCTTC
CASSTGLAGNEQFF
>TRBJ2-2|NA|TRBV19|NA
TGTGCCAGTAGTATAGGGGGGAGCGGGGAGCTGTTTTTT
CASSIGGSGELFF
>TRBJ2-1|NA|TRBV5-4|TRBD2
TGTGCCAGCAGCCGTGGACTAGCGGGAGAGGGTGAGCAGTTCTTC
CASSRGLAGEGEQFF
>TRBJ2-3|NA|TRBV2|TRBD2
TGTGCCAGCAGTGGTCTAGCGGGGAACACAGATACGCAGTATTTT
CASSGLAGNTDTQYF
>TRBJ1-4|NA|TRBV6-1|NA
TGTGCCAGCAGTGGGCAGGGGAATGAAAAACTGTTTTTT
CASSGQGNEKLFF
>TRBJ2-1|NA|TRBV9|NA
TGTGCCAGCAGCTTCAGTTATGGGGGTTACAATGAGCAGTTCTTC
CASSFSYGGYNEQFF
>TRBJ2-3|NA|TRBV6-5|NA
TGTGCCAGCAGTTCCCCCAACACAGATACGCAGTATTTT
CASSSPNTDTQYF
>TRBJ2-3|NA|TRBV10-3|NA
TGTGCCATCAGTGACTGGGCAGGGCTGGATACGCAGTATTTT
CAISDWAGLDTQYF
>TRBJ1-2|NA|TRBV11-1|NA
TGTGCCAGCAGCCCCATAGGAAACTATGGCTACACCTTC
CASSPIGNYGYTF